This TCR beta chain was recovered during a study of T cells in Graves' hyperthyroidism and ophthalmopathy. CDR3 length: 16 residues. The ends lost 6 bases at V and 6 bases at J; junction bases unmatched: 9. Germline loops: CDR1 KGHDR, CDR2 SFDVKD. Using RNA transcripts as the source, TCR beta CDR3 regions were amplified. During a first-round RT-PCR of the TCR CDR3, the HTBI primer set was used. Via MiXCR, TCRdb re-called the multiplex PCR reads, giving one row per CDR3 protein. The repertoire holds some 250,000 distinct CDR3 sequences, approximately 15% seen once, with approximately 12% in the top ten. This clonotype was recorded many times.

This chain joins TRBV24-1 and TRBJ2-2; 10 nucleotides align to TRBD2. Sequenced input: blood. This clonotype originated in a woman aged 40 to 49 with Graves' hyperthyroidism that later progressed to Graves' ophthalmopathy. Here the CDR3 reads CATSSRLAGVAGELFF. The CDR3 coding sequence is TGTGCCACCAGTTCCCGCCTAGCGGGAGTTGCCGGGGAGCTGTTTTTT.